This T cell receptor (beta chain) was recovered during a study of cytomegalovirus exposure and HLA in healthy donors. Researchers ran the PCR with 60 Vbeta and 13 Jbeta primers. Using immunoSEQ multiplex PCR, the repertoire was profiled, and TCRdb retains in-frame clones only, with some absent. The sample holds about 140,000 clones; 78% are singletons and the top ten take roughly 2.9%. The CDR3 extends over 18 amino acids. Germline trimming cut 1 base from V and 3 bases from J; bases unmatched to any gene: 8. Germline CDR1 and CDR2: SGHDN and FVKESK. Each donor's status was that of a healthy bone marrow donor.

The chain is built from TRBV14 and TRBJ2-1, with 11 bases aligning to TRBD2. The sequence was collected from a female donor in good health and CMV-seronegative. The sequenced material came from PBMCs. The CDR3 DNA reads TGTGCCAGCAGCCAAGGTTTCACTAGCGGGGGCTACTACAATGAGCAGTTCTTC. Translation gives CASSQGFTSGGYYNEQFF.